This TCR beta chain was recovered during a study of T cells expressing NK-cell markers. Study-level information: Repertoire data for TCR beta were derived from sorted T cells (CD3+CD56+NKG2C+, CD3+CD56+NKG2C- and CD3+CD56-NKG2C+). Among eight sequenced donors, seven carried HCMV seropositivity while one was seronegative. Study-level findings and limits: Clones of NKG2C+ T cells that had expanded were of unclear HCMV specificity. Several of the donors carried dominant NKG2C+ clonotypes that took up 1.0-7.0% of their CD8+ T cells.

Note on this clonotype: Antigen specificity is unknown.

For each CDR3 protein, TCRdb gives one entry from its re-call of the 5' RACE reads, without DNA. The repertoire table contains 500,000 to 600,000 distinct CDR3 sequences. Germline-derived CDR1 and CDR2 are SGHRS and YFSETQ. The CDR3 runs 17 residues. The material sequenced was blood T cells: a sorted CD56 or NKG2C T cell subset, CD4+ or CD8+ T cells, or bulk PBMC T cells (not recorded which). This TCR was sampled from a man between 18 and 35 years old in good health. V usage is TRBV5-1 and J usage is TRBJ2-5; the TRBD2 assignment by TCRdb is unverifiable without DNA. The CDR3 region is CASSLFGTSDNIQGQYF.